The 6 T cell receptor beta chains below were found in one sample sequenced in a study of blood T cell repertoires in COVID-19. The protocol was immunoSEQ multiplex PCR, while the TCRdb copy is restricted to in-frame clones and leaves out a portion. The sample includes about 330,000 clones, 88% of them seen just once. The sequenced sample consisted of peripheral blood. These receptors originate from a woman aged 50 to 60 with active or convalescent COVID-19.

This clone was observed once. The J gene is TRBJ1-2, the V gene TRBV30; no clear D. From germline, CDR1 is GTSNPN and CDR2 SVGIG (reference sequence). V lost 0 bases to trimming and J lost 2 bases, with 16 bases between them. The CDR3 sequence is 16 residues long. CDR3 loop: CAWSVRGHGLNYGYTF. The CDR3 DNA sequence: TGTGCCTGGAGTGTAAGAGGTCATGGGTTAAACTATGGCTACACCTTC.

The chain joins TRBV4-1 to TRBJ2-3; D gene ambiguous. The CDR3 is made up of 14 amino acids. The V end was cut by 1 base, the J end by 3 bases, with 8 bases between. From germline, CDR1 is MGHRA and CDR2 YSYEKL. CDR3 bases: TGCGCCAGCAGCCAAGCGAGAGGAACAGATACGCAGTATTTT. This translates into CASSQARGTDTQYF.

This chain links TRBV11-2 with TRBJ2-1, with TRBD1 as a possible D gene (6 bases). The CDR3 is made up of 14 amino acids. V was cut by 6 bases and J by 7 bases, with 16 bases left in between. Germline V lookup: CDR1 SGHAT, CDR2 FQNNGV. The chain's CDR3 is CASRRNQGYNEQFF. The CDR3 DNA reads as TGTGCCAGCAGGCGGAACCAGGGGTATAATGAGCAGTTCTTC.

The chain links TRBV5-4 to TRBJ2-1; 11 bases align to TRBD2. CDR3 length equals 16 residues. V lost 3 bases, J lost 2 bases, and 4 bases stayed unmatched. CDR1 SGHNT and CDR2 YYREEE come from the germline V gene (reference sequence). The CDR3 sequence: CASSSRLAGPYNEQFF. The DNA of the CDR3 is TGTGCCAGCAGCTCCCGACTAGCGGGACCCTACAATGAGCAGTTCTTC.

Written as DNA, the CDR3 is TGTGCCAGCAGTTCTCTGGCGGGGGGGAACAATGAGCAGTTCTTC. This gives the protein CASSSLAGGNNEQFF. The V gene is TRBV6-5, the J gene TRBJ2-1, with 9 bases fitting TRBD2. This CDR3 is 15 amino acids long. Germline V lookup: CDR1 MNHEY, CDR2 SVGAGI. V shed 4 bases and J 5 bases; nucleotides not matched to a gene: 6.

The V and J genes are TRBV5-6 and TRBJ2-1, with D possibly being TRBD2 (6 bases). This CDR3 is 16 amino acids long. Trimming removed 2 bases from V and 4 bases from J, with 16 bases in between. Germline CDR1 SGHDT, CDR2 YYEEEE. The CDR3 nucleotides are TGTGCCAGCAGCTTTGACCCGGGACTCCAATACAATGAGCAGTTCTTC. The encoded protein is CASSFDPGLQYNEQFF.